The sequence of this T cell receptor (beta chain) was determined in a study of naive and memory T cell subsets (dated by TCRdb to 2015 to 2018). For the wider study: An open-source, UMI-based TCR alpha and beta sequencing pipeline was applied to sorted naive and memory peripheral blood T cell subsets. RNA was DNase-treated and reverse transcribed with TCR constant-region primers, mostly using SuperScript III. The results of the functional CMV T cell responses matched the IgG serology results in every case.

Libraries came from UMI-ligation and nested PCR. To cover both TRBC1 and TRBC2, the beta constant-region primer consisted of an equimolar mix of two oligonucleotides. Four rounds of PCR were used to amplify ligated cDNA, with nested alpha and beta constant-region primers being used together with the SP2 primer. T4 RNA ligase 1 ligated a single-stranded oligonucleotide carrying the SP2 primer and a 12-nucleotide UMI to the cDNA 3' end. Incubation of the ligation reaction was carried out at 16 degrees C for about 20-24 hours. To avoid over-amplification, PCR2 was usually performed as a SYBR Green qPCR and halted once a predetermined threshold was reached. Agencourt AMPure XP magnetic beads were used for all purifications after the first. Library quantification was done by Qubit, followed by a TapeStation check on which the main peak was expected at around 650 bp. Pooled libraries were sequenced on an Illumina MiSeq with v2 2x251 paired-end kits, typically giving roughly 0.95-2.3 million reads per sample. Each sample's library went into the pool at roughly 4 nM, and about 5-7% PhiX was added to help with cluster recognition. The source study handled its data this way. FASTQ reads processed by Demultiplexor were assigned V and J genes by Decombinator through tag matching that tolerated a single base-pair mismatch. Collapsinator used UMIs to correct both sequencing errors and frequency errors arising from PCR heterogeneity. CDR3Translator translated TCRs and extracted CDR3s from the conserved cysteine to the FGXG phenylalanine, flagging non-productive sequences. Gini, Shannon entropy and inverse Simpson indices were calculated on repertoires subsampled to equal numbers of UMI-defined TCRs. Within the linear range, a power law was fitted to clonotype abundance distributions using maximum likelihood. Similar UMI counts, unique TCR numbers and clonal distributions were obtained with the pipeline and with MIGEC on one naive CD8 sample. One analysis removed from the naive repertoire any naive TCRs that were also found in any memory subset from the same donor. Repertoires were searched for some 7,000 CMV-associated CDR3 sequences compiled from VDJdb and a published dataset. TCRdb handled the public reads itself, with Q25 trimming in fastp and clone calling in MiXCR, and kept productive beta chains. Entries are consolidated by CDR3 protein sequence, retaining the most common genes and DNA. These V and J calls derive from TCRdb rather than the authors' analysis. This sample holds about 82,000 distinct CDR3 sequences; about 8.2% were observed only once. Of the sample, roughly 1.2% falls within the top ten clones.

Separate amplification of TCR alpha and beta chain libraries was performed from the second PCR step onward. CMV status of each donor was established by measuring IFNgamma production from CD4+ T cells after fresh PBMCs were stimulated overnight with CMV viral lysate. Using Miltenyi beads, CD4 T cells were first positively selected, and CD8 T cells were then positively selected from the CD4-negative fraction. After staining for CD3, CD4, CD8, CD45RA, CD27 and a live/dead dye, cells were sorted on a BD Aria II into four subsets based on CD45RA and CD27. Blood was obtained from a few healthy volunteers, and the blood from each volunteer was fractionated into CD4 and CD8 T cells and subsequently into four differentiation subsets. Roughly 0.11 L of peripheral blood was drawn per donor, and PBMC were isolated by Ficoll-Paque PLUS density-gradient centrifugation. The sorted cells were lysed in RLT buffer, after which RNA was extracted using a Qiagen RNeasy kit and kept at -80 degrees C.

Study-wide findings and limitations: In both CD4 and CD8 cells, a rise in Gini index and a fall in Shannon and inverse Simpson diversity were observed from naive through CM, EM and EMRA. A power law was followed by TCR abundance, with an exponent that differed between naive and memory subsets but was consistent across the three individuals. RNA-based TCR counts may be influenced by expression changes linked to T cell activation and differentiation. After error correction, over 95% of naive TCR sequences appeared only once, giving much steeper abundance distributions than memory subsets. No ground truth was available to validate the repertoire findings for the naive and memory subsets. A few larger clonotypes were present in naive repertoires, especially CD8 naive repertoires, and these clonotypes were possibly memory cells re-expressing CD45RA. Single alpha or beta chain sequences, rather than paired alpha/beta receptors, were used to define clonotypes.

From a lookup of the germline V gene, CDR1 and CDR2 are SGHTA and FQGNSA. From cysteine to phenylalanine, the CDR3 is 21 amino acids long. Only the CDR3 part of the read is kept: 63 bases, read in frame from the first base. V is pruned by 5 bases and J by 5 bases, leaving 21 bases of the junction without a gene match. In its sample, this clonotype was seen many times. Its antigen has not been determined. No base quality information exists; no much larger clone differs at one position. In this chain, TRBV7-2 is recombined with TRBJ2-2; TRBD2 aligns with 12 central bases. This receptor was identified in a human donor in good health. The specimen was naive CD8+ T cells from blood. The sample's cell subset or site label, decoded: naive T cells, CD45RA high CD27+. The CDR3 region: CASSPREGELAGGFRTGELFF. In nucleotide form, the sequence is TGTGCCAGCAGCCCCCGAGAGGGGGAGCTAGCGGGAGGGTTTCGTACCGGGGAGCTGTTTTTT.